The 19 T cell receptor beta chains reported below all come from one sample, sequenced in a study of cytomegalovirus exposure and HLA in healthy donors. The study ran its PCR with 60 Vbeta and 13 Jbeta primers. The method was immunoSEQ multiplex PCR; TCRdb's version includes in-frame clones alone and lacks a portion of them. Here the sample spans about 97,000 clones, 73% being singletons. Sequenced material: PBMCs. Source of these receptors: a man between 35 and 55 years old in good health and CMV-seronegative.

This clone was found a few times. CDR3 sequence reads: CASSFGRGGFSVGELFF. The CDR3 DNA follows: TGTGCCAGCAGTTTCGGGCGGGGGGGCTTTAGCGTCGGGGAGCTGTTTTTT. This chain uses TRBV27 with TRBJ2-2, with 9 bases aligning to TRBD2. V lost 3 bases, J lost 7 bases, and 12 bases stayed unmatched. This CDR3 is built from 17 residues. The germline V gene has CDR1 MNHEY and CDR2 SMNVEV (reference sequence).

With regard to this clone: Germline and junction disagree at one end, which may indicate a read error. The chain uses TRBV7-6 and TRBJ2-7; possibly TRBD2 for D (5 bases). CDR3 length: 13 amino acids. Germline CDR1 SGHVS, CDR2 FNYEAQ. CDR3 amino acids: CASSLAPGHEQYF. In DNA, the CDR3 is TGTGCCAGCAGCCTAGCCCCTGGGCACGAGCAGTACTTC.

This clone occurred a few times. V gene TRBV13 combines with J gene TRBJ2-3, with D possibly matching TRBD2 (6 bases). Germline V gene lookup returns CDR1 PRHDT and CDR2 FYEKMQ (reference sequence). The CDR3 spans 18 residues. V gave up 0 bases and J gave up 0 bases, with 16 bases separating them. The CDR3 loop reads CASSLGLLGLPSTDTQYF. The CDR3 nucleotides read TGTGCCAGCAGCTTAGGTCTCCTGGGACTCCCTAGCACAGATACGCAGTATTTT.

This rearrangement joins TRBV18 to TRBJ2-3; 7 bases line up with TRBD2. J was trimmed by 2 bases and V by 1 base; bases with no gene match: 9. CDR3 length equals 17 residues. Germline CDR1 and CDR2: KGHSH and LQKENI. The CDR3 nucleotides are TGTGCCAGCTCACCACGTATCGGCGGGAGCTCCACAGATACGCAGTATTTT. Translated, it gives CASSPRIGGSSTDTQYF. The complete variable domain, with remaining parts taken from reference TRBV18 and TRBJ2-3, reads NAGVMQNPRHLVRRRGQEARLRCSPMKGHSHVYWYRQLPEEGLKFMVYLQKENIIDESGMPKERFSAEFPKEGPSILRIQQVVRGDSAAYFCASSPRIGGSSTDTQYFGPGTRLTVL.

The chain carries TRBV6-1 and TRBJ2-1; D is uncertain. Trimming left V 5 bases short and J 10 bases short, with 9 bases between. The length of the CDR3 is 11 residues. Germline values: CDR1 MNHNS, CDR2 SASEGT. CDR3: CASSKPVEQFF. For the CDR3, the DNA is TGTGCCAGCAGTAAGCCCGTAGAGCAGTTCTTC.

This chain uses TRBV7-2 with TRBJ2-5; D is perhaps TRBD2 (7 bases). The CDR3 length is 14 residues. The V gene lost 5 bases and the J gene lost 7 bases, with 17 bases spanning the gap. The V gene's germline CDR1 is SGHTA and CDR2 FQGNSA. The CDR3, as DNA: TGTGCCAGCAGCCCTTTCGGGGGGCTCGGGACCCAGTACTTC. It codes for CASSPFGGLGTQYF.

This rearrangement joins TRBV29-1 to TRBJ2-5; TRBD2 agrees at 8 bases. This CDR3 region has 15 residues. Germline assignment: CDR1 SQVTM and CDR2 ANQGSEA. Trimming took 3 bases from V and 1 from J; bases not matched to a gene: 7. Here the CDR3 reads CSVDRRGGPQETQYF. CDR3 coding DNA: TGCAGCGTTGACCGCCGGGGGGGCCCCCAAGAGACCCAGTACTTC.

This clone was seen more than once but under ten times. The chain employs TRBV13 and TRBJ2-3, with 11 bases matching TRBD2. In germline, CDR1 is PRHDT, CDR2 FYEKMQ (reference sequence). Trimming at V came to 5 bases and at J to 2 bases, leaving 6 bases not matched to a gene. The CDR3 length is 16 residues. CDR3 sequence reads: CASSLRLAGHTDTQYF. CDR3 DNA: TGTGCCAGCAGCCTCCGACTAGCGGGGCACACAGATACGCAGTATTTT.

This clone is classed as medium-sized. In DNA, the CDR3 is TGTGCCAGCAGCGTAGTGGTCACAGGGGCAGATACGCAGTATTTT. Its translation is CASSVVVTGADTQYF. The genes are TRBV9 and TRBJ2-3; 7 bases are a match to TRBD1. V dropped 0 bases and J dropped 4; count of bases not matched to a gene: 5. Per germline, CDR1 SGDLS and CDR2 YYNGEE. CDR3 length: 15 amino acids.

This rearrangement joins TRBV5-1 to TRBJ1-2; TRBD1 aligns across 8 bases. The CDR3 is 13 residues long. From germline, CDR1 is SGHRS and CDR2 YFSETQ. The J segment lost 4 bases and the V segment lost 3 bases, leaving 2 bases of the junction unmatched. The CDR3 DNA reads TGCGCCAGCAGCTCCGGACAGGGCTATGGCTACACCTTC. Its protein product is CASSSGQGYGYTF.

In the case of this clone: Germline is not matched at one junction end, which may reflect a read error. This chain links TRBV28 with TRBJ1-5; TRBD1 aligns across 7 bases. Germline CDR1 reads MDHEN; CDR2 reads SYDVKM. The CDR3 sequence is 14 residues long. The DNA for the CDR3 is TGTGCCAGCAGTTCCGAAGGGGGCAATCATCCCCAGCATTTT. This gives the protein CASSSEGGNHPQHF.

This chain joins TRBV29-1 and TRBJ2-5; D is perhaps TRBD1 (7 bases). The V gene lost 4 bases and the J gene lost 5 bases, with 14 bases spanning the gap. The CDR3 contains 13 residues. The germline gives CDR1 SQVTM, CDR2 ANQGSEA. The CDR3 loop is CSVGQGGGETQYF. The CDR3 DNA is TGCAGCGTTGGTCAGGGGGGCGGGGAGACCCAGTACTTC.

This clone was recorded at least ten times. Other nucleotide sequences in the sample specify the same CDR3. The J gene is TRBJ1-1, the V gene TRBV15; no definite D call. CDR1 is LNHNV, CDR2 YYDKDF, per germline (reference sequence). CDR3 size: 12 residues. The ends were cut back, 6 bases at V and 4 bases at J, with 9 bases in the middle. The CDR3 sequence is CATRGRGTEAFF. CDR3 nucleotides: TGTGCCACCAGAGGTCGGGGCACTGAAGCTTTCTTT.

This clone was detected once. The chain recombines TRBV10-3 with TRBJ2-1; 8 nucleotides match TRBD1. J gave up 3 bases and V 2 bases, and 9 bases lay outside the gene matches. The CDR3 has 17 residues. Germline V gene sequence: CDR1 ENHRY, CDR2 SYGVKD. CDR3 bases: TGTGCCATCAGTGAGGGGAACAGGGGGTCTAGCTACAATGAGCAGTTCTTC. It is translated as CAISEGNRGSSYNEQFF.

The genes are TRBV7-6 and TRBJ2-2; 9 bases align to TRBD2. Germline assignment: CDR1 SGHVS and CDR2 FNYEAQ. The CDR3 has 17 amino acids. The J segment lost 4 bases and the V segment lost 5 bases, leaving 11 bases of the junction unmatched. CDR3 DNA sequence: TGTGCCAGCAGCGGCCTAGCGGGGCCTTCGAGCACCGGGGAGCTGTTTTTT. It yields the protein CASSGLAGPSSTGELFF.

The V call is TRBV5-6, the J call TRBJ1-1; perhaps TRBD1 as D (5 bases). Germline loops: CDR1 SGHDT, CDR2 YYEEEE. This CDR3 contains 15 residues. The V end was cut by 3 bases, the J end by 1 base, with 13 bases between. The CDR3 DNA is TGTGCCAGCAGCTGGGGGAGGATGAGGAACACTGAAGCTTTCTTT. Translation gives CASSWGRMRNTEAFF.

V and J are TRBV6-5 and TRBJ2-2, with a weak D call TRBD1 (5 bases). Germline assignment: CDR1 MNHEY and CDR2 SVGAGI. V lost 5 bases, J lost 7 bases, and 14 bases lay in between. This CDR3 is built from 14 residues. CDR3 residues: CASSRVLGHGELFF. CDR3 sequence (DNA): TGTGCCAGCAGTCGGGTCCTCGGACACGGGGAGCTGTTTTTT.

This chain's CDR3 is CASSSTTGRVGYGYTF. DNA of the CDR3: TGCGCCAGCAGCTCCACCACAGGGAGGGTCGGATATGGCTACACCTTC. V usage is TRBV5-1 and J usage is TRBJ1-2, with D perhaps TRBD1 (6 bases). CDR1 is SGHRS and CDR2 is YFSETQ in the germline V gene. Trimming removed 3 bases at V and 5 bases at J, with 20 bases between. This CDR3 is built from 16 residues.

This clone came up once. V gene TRBV5-1 combines with J gene TRBJ2-1; D may be TRBD2 (6 bases). CDR1 is SGHRS and CDR2 is YFSETQ in the germline V gene. The CDR3 is made up of 15 amino acids. V was clipped by 1 base and J by 10 bases, with 18 bases between them. This chain's CDR3 is CASSLTVGGVVEQFF. In DNA form, the CDR3 reads TGCGCCAGCAGCTTGACCGTTGGAGGGGTCGTGGAGCAGTTCTTC.